This T cell receptor beta chain was captured in a study of T cells in tuberculosis. Study-level information: Sequenced TCRs come from CD1B-GMM tetramer-binding T cells.

The assay was immunoSEQ multiplex PCR, and TCRdb's table has in-frame clones only and misses some. This sample yields 55,000 to 70,000 clones, of which around 81% are seen a single time; 9.5% to 15% belongs to the top ten. The V gene lost 4 bases and the J gene lost 1 base, with 17 bases spanning the gap. CDR3 length: 16 amino acids. Germline V gene data show CDR1 as SGHNT and CDR2 as YYREEE (reference sequence). Thawed, overnight-rested PBMC were stained with GMM-loaded CD1B tetramer, viability dye and anti-CD3, then sorted. The CD1B tetramers carried C32 glucose monomycolate purified from Rhodococcus equi.

This sequence joins TRBV5-4 and TRBJ1-1; D possibly corresponds to TRBD1 (6 bases). The receptor comes from an adult woman with latent tuberculosis. The sample comprised CD1b-GMM tetramer-negative cells sorted from PBMCs. CDR3 protein: CASSTRGGGRNTEAFF. CDR3 bases: TGTGCCAGCAGCACCCGAGGGGGGGGGAGGAACACTGAAGCTTTCTTT.